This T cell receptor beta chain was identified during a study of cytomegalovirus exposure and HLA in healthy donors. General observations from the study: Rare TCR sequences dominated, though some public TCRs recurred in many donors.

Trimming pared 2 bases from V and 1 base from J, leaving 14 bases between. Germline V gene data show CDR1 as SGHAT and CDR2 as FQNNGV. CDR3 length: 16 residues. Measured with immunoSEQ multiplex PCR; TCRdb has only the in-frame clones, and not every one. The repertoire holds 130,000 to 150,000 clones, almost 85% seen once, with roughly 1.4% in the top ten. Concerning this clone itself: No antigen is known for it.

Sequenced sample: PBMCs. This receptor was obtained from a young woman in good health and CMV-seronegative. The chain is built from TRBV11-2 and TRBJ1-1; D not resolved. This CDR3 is CASSLRGSLANTEAFF. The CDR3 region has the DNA TGTGCCAGCAGCTTAAGAGGCAGCCTAGCGAACACTGAAGCTTTCTTT.